This entry lists 23 T cell receptor beta chains sequenced from one sample in a study of T cells in Graves' hyperthyroidism and ophthalmopathy. The CDR3 regions of TCR beta were amplified from RNA transcripts. With the HTBI primer set, the TCR CDR3 went through a first round of RT-PCR. TCRdb re-called the multiplex PCR reads through MiXCR, storing one row per CDR3 protein. Of a few hundred thousand distinct CDR3 sequences in the sample, 20% to 25% are singletons; the top ten hold 70% to 75%. Sequences were obtained from blood. The receptor set was obtained from a man aged 45 to 65 with Graves' hyperthyroidism.

The CDR3 region has the DNA TGTGCCAGCAGCCCCGTTAGAGGGGGCTCAGGCTACACCTTC. This translates into CASSPVRGGSGYTF. The chain combines TRBV6-1 with TRBJ1-2; 7 nucleotides line up with TRBD1. Trimming removed 6 bases from V and 8 bases from J; junction bases left unmatched: 12. Germline V gives CDR1 MNHNS, CDR2 SASEGT. The CDR3 consists of 14 residues.

This clonotype showed up just a few times. The rearrangement links TRBV5-1 to TRBJ2-1; 7 nucleotides match TRBD2. V gave up 4 bases and J gave up 5 bases; unmatched junction bases: 12. CDR3 length equals 16 residues. Germline lookup yields CDR1 SGHRS and CDR2 YFSETQ. The CDR3 DNA follows: TGCGCCAGCAGCGGGCTTGGGGCGGGAGCCGACAATGAGCAGTTCTTC. As protein: CASSGLGAGADNEQFF. The entire variable domain, with the rest obtained from reference TRBV5-1 and TRBJ2-1, is as follows: KAGVTQTPRYLIKTRGQQVTLSCSPISGHRSVSWYQQTPGQGLQFLFEYFSETQRNKGNFPGRFSGRQFSNSRSEMNVSTLELGDSALYLCASSGLGAGADNEQFFGPGTRLTVL.

This clonotype occurred many times. The CDR3 is CASSSTGHRPYEQYF. The CDR3 coding sequence is TGTGCCAGCAGTTCAACCGGACACAGGCCATACGAGCAGTACTTC. This chain joins TRBV11-3 and TRBJ2-7; TRBD1 is a possible D gene (5 bases). This CDR3 has 15 amino acids. Between the trimmed V and J ends, which lost 6 bases and 4 bases, there was a span of 19 bases. The germline V gene has CDR1 SGHNT and CDR2 YENEEA.

The V call is TRBV4-1, the J call TRBJ2-7; D call uncertain. V lost 1 base and J 0 bases, leaving 4 bases between the germline ends. The length of the CDR3 is 13 residues. The germline V gene has CDR1 MGHRA and CDR2 YSYEKL. The CDR3 DNA is TGCGCCAGCAGCCAAGGGCACTCCTACGAGCAGTACTTC. Protein product: CASSQGHSYEQYF.

The J gene is TRBJ1-2, the V gene TRBV11-2; TRBD1 agrees at 10 bases. The germline gives CDR1 SGHAT, CDR2 FQNNGV. This CDR3 is 14 amino acids long. Trimming at V came to 3 bases and at J to 8 bases, leaving 6 bases not matched to a gene. As DNA, the CDR3 is TGTGCCAGCAGCTTGTGGGACAGGGGCCGCGGCTACACCTTC. It specifies CASSLWDRGRGYTF.

This CDR3 reads CASNSGGVNEQFF. CDR3 coding DNA: TGCGCCAGCAACTCAGGGGGTGTAAATGAGCAGTTCTTC. The V gene is TRBV5-1, the J gene TRBJ2-1, with 7 bases fitting TRBD1. The germline CDR1 and CDR2 sequences are SGHRS and YFSETQ. Germline trimming cut 6 bases from V and 7 bases from J; bases unmatched to any gene: 7. The CDR3 is made up of 13 amino acids. Supplemented by reference TRBV5-1 and TRBJ2-1, the full variable domain reads KAGVTQTPRYLIKTRGQQVTLSCSPISGHRSVSWYQQTPGQGLQFLFEYFSETQRNKGNFPGRFSGRQFSNSRSEMNVSTLELGDSALYLCASNSGGVNEQFFGPGTRLTVL.

The genes are TRBV29-1 and TRBJ2-7; 8 bases are shared with TRBD1. The CDR3 contains 15 residues. CDR1 is SQVTM, CDR2 ANQGSEA, per germline. Trimming at V came to 7 bases and at J to 1 base, leaving 12 bases not matched to a gene. The CDR3 DNA reads as TGCAGCGACCCGACAGGGGCTCCCTTATCCTACGAGCAGTACTTC. It is translated as CSDPTGAPLSYEQYF.

This sequence joins TRBV12-3 or TRBV12-4 and TRBJ2-2; maybe TRBD1 (6 bases). Between the trimmed V and J ends, which lost 6 bases and 5 bases, there was a span of 16 bases. This CDR3 has 15 amino acids. The CDR3 nucleotides are TGTGCCAGCAGACGACTGAACAGGGCGACCGGGGAGCTGTTTTTT. As protein: CASRRLNRATGELFF.

This clonotype was counted at least ten times. The chain recombines TRBV18 with TRBJ1-2; 7 bases are shared with TRBD1. CDR3 size: 13 residues. Trimming removed 5 bases from V and 6 bases from J; junction bases left unmatched: 6. The germline V gene has CDR1 KGHSH and CDR2 LQKENI. The CDR3 is CASSADRDHGYTF. The CDR3 coding sequence is TGTGCCAGCTCAGCCGACAGGGACCATGGCTACACCTTC.

This clonotype showed up just a few times. The V call is TRBV30, the J call TRBJ1-1, with D tentatively TRBD1 (6 bases). From germline, CDR1 is GTSNPN and CDR2 SVGIG (reference sequence). The CDR3 has 13 residues. Deletions cut 4 bases from V and 4 bases from J, with 13 bases between. Written as DNA, the CDR3 is TGTGCCTGGAAAGGACAGACCAGCACTGAAGCTTTCTTT. It is translated as CAWKGQTSTEAFF. The whole variable domain, remainder taken from reference TRBV30 and TRBJ1-1, is SQTIHQWPATLVQPVGSPLSLECTVEGTSNPNLYWYRQAAGRGLQLLFYSVGIGQISSEVPQNLSASRPQDRQFILSSKKLLLSDSGFYLCAWKGQTSTEAFFGQGTRLTVV.

This clonotype was detected only a few times. V and J are TRBV9 and TRBJ2-3; 8 positions match TRBD1. The CDR3 spans 14 residues. CDR1 SGDLS and CDR2 YYNGEE come from the germline V gene. The V and J ends lost 4 bases and 3 bases, in that order; junction bases with no gene match: 4. CDR3: CASSTRTGTDTQYF. CDR3 sequence (DNA): TGTGCCAGCAGCACCCGGACAGGGACAGATACGCAGTATTTT.

This chain uses TRBV5-1 with TRBJ2-7, with 8 bases identical to TRBD2. This CDR3 comprises 14 residues. Germline CDR1 is SGHRS and CDR2 is YFSETQ. Germline trimming cut 0 bases from V and 7 bases from J; bases unmatched to any gene: 6. The CDR3 loop is CASSLAGGPHEQYF. CDR3 nucleotides: TGCGCCAGCAGCTTGGCGGGAGGGCCCCATGAGCAGTACTTC.

The chain links TRBV9 to TRBJ2-3, with 13 bases matching TRBD2. This CDR3 contains 17 residues. V lost 2 bases, J lost 5 bases, and 8 bases stayed unmatched. Germline V gives CDR1 SGDLS, CDR2 YYNGEE. DNA of the CDR3: TGTGCCAGCAGCGTCTCTCTCGGGACTAGCGGGGAAGATACGCAGTATTTT. Its translation is CASSVSLGTSGEDTQYF.

V gene TRBV5-1 combines with J gene TRBJ2-4; the match to TRBD1 covers 10 bases. This CDR3 contains 14 residues. Germline V gene lookup returns CDR1 SGHRS and CDR2 YFSETQ. Germline trimming cut 0 bases from V and 7 bases from J; bases unmatched to any gene: 1. CDR3 DNA sequence: TGCGCCAGCAGCTTGGGACAGGGGGCCAACATTCAGTACTTC. It specifies CASSLGQGANIQYF.

This rearrangement joins TRBV7-3 to TRBJ2-3; possibly TRBD1 or TRBD2 for D (6 bases each). V was clipped by 3 bases and J by 8 bases, with 15 bases between them. The germline gives CDR1 SGHTA, CDR2 FQGTGA. The CDR3 extends over 14 amino acids. This CDR3 reads CASSFGGGPGTQYF. For the CDR3, the DNA is TGTGCCAGCAGCTTCGGGGGCGGCCCAGGTACGCAGTATTTT.

The chain carries TRBV27 and TRBJ1-5; D might be TRBD1 (6 bases). The CDR3 consists of 15 residues. Trimming took off 2 bases at V and 5 bases at J, with 13 bases between the two ends. Germline V lookup: CDR1 MNHEY, CDR2 SMNVEV (reference sequence). CDR3 in DNA: TGTGCCAGCAGTTTACAGGGGATAGGCGATCAGCCCCAGCATTTT. Its protein product is CASSLQGIGDQPQHF.

This clonotype was observed a handful of times. Written as DNA, the CDR3 is TGCGCCAGCAGCTTTTCGGCGGGAGAGGGAATCGAGCAGTACTTC. As protein: CASSFSAGEGIEQYF. The rearrangement links TRBV5-1 to TRBJ2-7, with 7 bases aligning to TRBD2. V lost 2 bases, J lost 6 bases, and 11 bases stayed unmatched. Looked up from germline, CDR1 is SGHRS and CDR2 is YFSETQ. This CDR3 has 15 residues.

The chain has TRBV20-1 and TRBJ1-5, with D tentatively TRBD1 (5 bases). Germline CDR1 is DFQATT and CDR2 is SNEGSKA (reference sequence). V lost 3 bases, J lost 0 bases, and 15 bases lay in between. The CDR3 totals 16 residues. The CDR3 is CSARVSGQYSNQPQHF. In DNA form, the CDR3 reads TGCAGTGCTAGGGTCTCGGGGCAGTATAGCAATCAGCCCCAGCATTTT.

On this clonotype: This may come from a read error, since a much larger clone is one base off. The genes are TRBV3-1 and TRBJ1-1, with D tentatively TRBD1 (6 bases). The CDR3 is made up of 14 amino acids. From germline, CDR1 is LGHDT and CDR2 YNNKEL (reference sequence). In DNA, the CDR3 is TGTGCCAGCAGCCAAAGGGGGGTGAACACTCAAGCTTTCTTT. Protein sequence: CASSQRGVNTQAFF.

This clonotype was detected only a few times. J is TRBJ2-5 and V is TRBV20-1, with 8 bases aligning to TRBD2. V shed 3 bases, J shed 0 bases, and the junction held 9 bases outside the gene matches. Germline CDR1 and CDR2: DFQATT and SNEGSKA (reference sequence). The CDR3 sequence is 16 residues long. The CDR3 DNA reads TGCAGTGCTAGCCCTCTGCGGGGGGAGTACCAAGAGACCCAGTACTTC. Its protein product is CSASPLRGEYQETQYF.

There are many counts of this clonotype. This chain links TRBV2 with TRBJ2-1, with 8 bases identical to TRBD1. V lost 4 bases and J lost 6; bases outside the gene matches: 8. Germline loops: CDR1 SNHLY, CDR2 FYNNEI. The CDR3 is 15 amino acids. Here the CDR3 DNA reads TGTGCCAGCAGTGGGGGACAGGCGACGGGCAATGAGCAGTTCTTC. Its translation: CASSGGQATGNEQFF.

The chain couples TRBV5-1 to TRBJ2-1; TRBD2 matches at 8 bases. V lost 3 bases, J lost 4 bases, and 12 bases stayed unmatched. The CDR3 is 17 amino acids. Germline assignment: CDR1 SGHRS and CDR2 YFSETQ. DNA for the CDR3: TGCGCCAGCAGCTCCCCGTCCGGGACTAGGCAATACAATGAGCAGTTCTTC. It codes for CASSSPSGTRQYNEQFF.

This rearrangement joins TRBV20-1 to TRBJ1-1; D uncertain. V lost 2 bases and J lost 1, with 20 bases in between. Germline V gene lookup returns CDR1 DFQATT and CDR2 SNEGSKA (reference sequence). This CDR3 is built from 17 residues. The CDR3 spells CSARRFHGVGPNTEAFF. The CDR3 coding sequence is TGCAGTGCTAGACGATTTCACGGGGTAGGTCCGAACACTGAAGCTTTCTTT.